Listed here are 14 T cell receptor beta chains from one sample, sequenced in a study of T cell changes during pregnancy in multiple sclerosis (dated 2019 in TCRdb). Library prep was done by the immunoSEQ multiplex PCR assay. Here the immuneACCESS table is served through TCRdb, limited to in-frame sequences with V and J called. Missing clones are a known gap in these copies; in checked studies unresolved V genes cover under half, and the rest lacks a known reason. The sample contains some 99,000 clones, around 92% of them found a single time. The ten largest account for about 2% of the sample. This material consisted of peripheral blood, taken after pregnancy. The origin of the receptors is a female donor in good health, enrolled as a control in a pregnancy study.

The chain joins TRBV5-1 to TRBJ2-3; TRBD2 might be the D (6 bases). From germline, CDR1 is SGHRS and CDR2 YFSETQ. This CDR3 region has 14 residues. V lost 4 bases to trimming and J lost 2 bases, with 11 bases between them. The CDR3, as DNA: TGCGCCAGCAGCCGCGGGGTGTCCACAGATACGCAGTATTTT. This gives the protein CASSRGVSTDTQYF.

V gene TRBV21-1 combines with J gene TRBJ2-3; the table assigns TRBD2, which was not confirmed against the DNA. TRBV21-1 is given as a pseudogene. This CDR3 spans 15 amino acids. DNA for the CDR3: TGTGCCAGCAGCAAAACCGGACTTAAGGGAGATACGCAGTATTTT. It translates to CASSKTGLKGDTQYF.

The rearrangement links TRBV5-6 to TRBJ2-5; 9 positions match TRBD2. Germline assignment: CDR1 SGHDT and CDR2 YYEEEE. The CDR3 length is 14 residues. V trimming: 7 bases; J trimming: 5 bases; junction bases outside the gene matches: 9. CDR3 residues: CASGGGGRSETQYF. The CDR3 nucleotides read TGTGCCAGCGGCGGGGGGGGTAGGTCGGAGACCCAGTACTTC.

The chain links TRBV2 to TRBJ2-5; a possible D gene is TRBD2 (5 bases). This CDR3 contains 14 residues. With 7 bases removed from V and 7 bases from J, the gap between germline ends came to 19 bases. Germline CDR1 SNHLY, CDR2 FYNNEI. The CDR3, as DNA: TGTGCCAGCACCCCTCGGGCGGGTCGAGGGACCCAGTACTTC. Its translation is CASTPRAGRGTQYF. The full variable domain, in which reference TRBV2 and TRBJ2-5 provide the parts outside the CDR3, is EPEVTQTPSHQVTQMGQEVILRCVPISNHLYFYWYRQILGQKVEFLVSFYNNEISEKSEIFDDQFSVERPDGSNFTLKIRSTKLEDSAMYFCASTPRAGRGTQYFGPGTRLLVL.

The J gene is TRBJ2-1, the V gene TRBV29-1, with 10 bases lining up with TRBD1. This CDR3 contains 15 residues. Germline V gene sequence: CDR1 SQVTM, CDR2 ANQGSEA. V lost 7 bases to trimming and J lost 9 bases; unmatched junction nucleotides: 15. The CDR3 spells CSAEEPGQGRAEQFF. The CDR3 nucleotides are TGCAGCGCCGAGGAGCCGGGACAGGGGAGGGCTGAGCAGTTCTTC.

Remarks on this clone: Germline and junction disagree at one end, which may indicate a read error. The chain joins TRBV5-1 to TRBJ2-7; 8 nucleotides agree with TRBD1. The CDR3 extends over 14 amino acids. Germline V gene sequence: CDR1 SGHRS, CDR2 YFSETQ. The CDR3 DNA reads as TGTGCCAGCAGCCAGGGGGCAGGCAACTACGAGCAGTACTTC. Protein: CASSQGAGNYEQYF. The full variable domain, in which reference TRBV5-1 and TRBJ2-7 provide the parts outside the CDR3, is KAGVTQTPRYLIKTRGQQVTLSCSPISGHRSVSWYQQTPGQGLQFLFEYFSETQRNKGNFPGRFSGRQFSNSRSEMNVSTLELGDSALYLCASSQGAGNYEQYFGPGTRLTVT.

The gene calls are TRBV7-9 and TRBJ1-1, with D possibly TRBD1 on 5 matching bases. Trimming removed 1 base from V and 2 bases from J, with 8 bases in between. The CDR3 contains 14 residues. The germline V gene has CDR1 SEHNR and CDR2 FQNEAQ (reference sequence). This chain's CDR3 is CASSLGQPNTEAFF. DNA for the CDR3: TGTGCCAGCAGCTTAGGACAGCCTAACACTGAAGCTTTCTTT.

V gene TRBV11-2 combines with J gene TRBJ2-7, with D hard to call. Trimming removed 1 base from V and 5 bases from J, with 6 bases in between. The germline gives CDR1 SGHAT, CDR2 FQNNGV. There are 12 residues in the CDR3. The CDR3 spells CASSLASHEQYF. CDR3 coding DNA: TGTGCCAGCAGCTTAGCGTCCCACGAGCAGTACTTC.

A single count supports this clone. CDR3 in amino acids: CASTDRVSTEAFF. In DNA, the CDR3 is TGTGCCAGTACGGACAGGGTGTCTACTGAAGCTTTCTTT. The rearrangement uses TRBV19 and TRBJ1-1; the match to TRBD1 covers 8 bases. The CDR3 covers 13 residues. Trimming at V came to 7 bases and at J to 5 bases, leaving 6 bases not matched to a gene. CDR1 is LNHDA, CDR2 SQIVND, per germline (reference sequence).

The chain combines TRBV5-1 with TRBJ2-7, with TRBD1 as a possible D gene (5 bases). V was trimmed by 1 base and J by 2 bases, leaving 10 bases between them. The germline V gene encodes CDR1 SGHRS and CDR2 YFSETQ. The CDR3 is 14 amino acids. Here the CDR3 reads CASSLSAQAYEQYF. The CDR3 DNA reads as TGCGCCAGCAGCTTGTCCGCACAGGCCTACGAGCAGTACTTC.

This sequence joins TRBV2 and TRBJ1-1; 9 bases match TRBD1. The CDR3 spans 13 residues. Trimming at V came to 6 bases and at J to 7 bases, leaving 6 bases not matched to a gene. Germline CDR1 reads SNHLY; CDR2 reads FYNNEI. The CDR3 sequence: CASRVQGAGEAFF. Written as DNA, the CDR3 is TGTGCCAGCAGGGTACAGGGGGCAGGTGAAGCTTTCTTT. The complete variable domain, with remaining parts taken from reference TRBV2 and TRBJ1-1, reads EPEVTQTPSHQVTQMGQEVILRCVPISNHLYFYWYRQILGQKVEFLVSFYNNEISEKSEIFDDQFSVERPDGSNFTLKIRSTKLEDSAMYFCASRVQGAGEAFFGQGTRLTVV.

The table lists this clone with a count of one. V usage is TRBV2 and J usage is TRBJ2-1; D unclear. The germline V and J ends were trimmed by 8 bases and 5 bases, with 19 bases remaining between them. Germline V gene sequence: CDR1 SNHLY, CDR2 FYNNEI. This CDR3 comprises 15 residues. The CDR3 is CASPTEPRKHNEQFF. The CDR3 DNA reads TGTGCCAGCCCCACTGAACCCCGTAAACACAATGAGCAGTTCTTC. The full variable domain, in which reference TRBV2 and TRBJ2-1 provide the parts outside the CDR3, is EPEVTQTPSHQVTQMGQEVILRCVPISNHLYFYWYRQILGQKVEFLVSFYNNEISEKSEIFDDQFSVERPDGSNFTLKIRSTKLEDSAMYFCASPTEPRKHNEQFFGPGTRLTVL.

The V gene is TRBV30, the J gene TRBJ2-2, with 9 positions matching TRBD2. CDR1 is GTSNPN, CDR2 SVGIG, per germline (reference sequence). V was clipped by 4 bases and J by 2 bases; unmatched bases: 11. CDR3 length: 17 amino acids. CDR3: CAWIGTSWEENTGELFF. The CDR3 nucleotides are TGTGCCTGGATTGGGACTAGCTGGGAGGAAAACACCGGGGAGCTGTTTTTT.

The chain couples TRBV5-8 to TRBJ2-2; 7 bases are shared with TRBD1. V lost 7 bases, J lost 0 bases, and 3 bases stayed unmatched. This CDR3 comprises 14 residues. Germline CDR1 reads SGHTS; CDR2 reads YDEGEE. This chain's CDR3 is CASGTGANTGELFF. CDR3 DNA: TGTGCCAGCGGAACAGGGGCGAACACCGGGGAGCTGTTTTTT.